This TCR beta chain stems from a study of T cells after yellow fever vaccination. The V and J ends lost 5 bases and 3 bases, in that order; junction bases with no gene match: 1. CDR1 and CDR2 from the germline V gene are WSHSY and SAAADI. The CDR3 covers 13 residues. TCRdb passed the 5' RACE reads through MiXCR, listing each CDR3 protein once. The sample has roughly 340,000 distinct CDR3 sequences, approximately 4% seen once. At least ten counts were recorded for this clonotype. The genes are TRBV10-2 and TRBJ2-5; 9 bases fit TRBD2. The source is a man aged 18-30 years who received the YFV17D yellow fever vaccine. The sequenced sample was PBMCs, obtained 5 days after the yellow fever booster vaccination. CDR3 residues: CASSRLAEETQYF. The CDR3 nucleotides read TGCGCCAGCAGTCGACTAGCGGAAGAGACCCAGTACTTC.